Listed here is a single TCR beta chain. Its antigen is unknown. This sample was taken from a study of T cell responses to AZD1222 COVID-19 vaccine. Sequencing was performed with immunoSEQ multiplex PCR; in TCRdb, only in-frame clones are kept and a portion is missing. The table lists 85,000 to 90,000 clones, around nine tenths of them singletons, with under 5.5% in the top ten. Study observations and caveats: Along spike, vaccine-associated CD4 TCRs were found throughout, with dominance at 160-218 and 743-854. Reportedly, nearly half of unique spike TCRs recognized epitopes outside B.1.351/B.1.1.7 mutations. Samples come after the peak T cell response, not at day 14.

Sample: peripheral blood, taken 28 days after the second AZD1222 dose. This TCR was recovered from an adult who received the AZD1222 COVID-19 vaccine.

The CDR3 here is CASTHPGTSGGVPGELFF. CDR3 coding DNA: TGTGCCAGCACTCACCCCGGGACTAGCGGGGGAGTACCCGGGGAGCTGTTTTTT. This chain uses TRBV3-1 (or the pseudogene TRBV3-2) with TRBJ2-2, with TRBD2 matching over 14 bases. CDR1 is LGHDT, CDR2 YNNKEL, per germline (reference sequence). Unmatched junction bases numbered 13, after V lost 7 bases and J lost 6 bases. The CDR3 consists of 18 residues.